This T cell receptor (beta chain) was sequenced during a study of tumor-infiltrating lymphocytes in primary liver carcinoma (dated by TCRdb to between 2016 and 2019). Broadly, across the study: Surgical resection was performed in China between November 2015 and March 2016 on several patients with histopathologically diagnosed primary liver carcinoma. The five patients, three men and two women aged 30 to 69 years, had hepatocellular carcinoma (four) or combined HCC and intrahepatic cholangiocarcinoma (one). The five patients had tumors of stage T1-T3 N0M0, with maximum diameters ranging from roughly 4.2 to 11 cm. Each sample produced roughly 3.5 to 7.5 million productive TCRbeta reads, and read depth showed no significant difference between tissue types. Across five regions of each liver tumor, along with adjacent normal tissue and blood, the study brought together TCRbeta repertoire sequencing, expression microarrays and whole-exome sequencing. A total of approximately 35 specimens from 5 patients underwent TCRbeta repertoire sequencing, comprising about 25 tumor regions, 5 adjacent noncancerous liver tissues and 5 peripheral blood samples. Reproducibility between technical replicate repertoires was high, with correlation coefficients above 0.95 and mean shared-clone rates roughly 0.86. What the study reported, not specific to this receptor: Only the TCR beta chain was sequenced, which likely underestimates true repertoire diversity because unpaired alpha chains were not captured. The study included only a handful of patients, and the authors note findings should be validated in a larger study. Pairs of tumor regions showed greater repertoire overlap (mean 36%) than tumor-adjacent pairs (roughly 17%) or tumor-blood pairs (approximately 14%), which is consistent with antigen-driven expansion. Bulk unsorted samples precluded comparing CD4+ and CD8+ T cell repertoires. The top 250 clones made up a significantly larger repertoire fraction in tumors than in blood (p = 0.039).

As regards this clonotype: Its antigen target is currently unknown. It has no much larger one-base neighbor in the sample; base qualities were not kept.

RNA from unsorted whole blood was extracted with TRIzol reagent, and germline DNA was obtained with the DNeasy Blood & Tissue kit. At the time of sampling, the patients had chronic HBV infection and had not received any treatment. Before surgery, about 4 milliliters of peripheral blood were drawn into K2EDTA tubes. Trimming accounts for 7 bases at V and 3 bases at J, while the number of junction bases matched to no gene is 8. From the cysteine up to the phenylalanine, the CDR3 has a length of 14 residues. The only DNA kept is the CDR3, 42 bases in frame from the first base. Via the germline V gene, CDR1 is MDHEN and CDR2 SYDVKM. Using a constant-region primer and ProtoScript II reverse transcriptase, TCRbeta-specific cDNA was reverse-transcribed from 400 to 550 ng total RNA. Three nested multiplex PCR rounds, following a slightly modified ARM-PCR procedure, were used to build the TCRbeta libraries. Each of the first two PCR rounds ran for 10 cycles and used multiplex TRBV1-TRBV30 forward primers together with a Cbeta reverse primer. Sample barcodes and Illumina adapters were attached in a final 25-cycle PCR using Deep VentR polymerase. Before sequencing, amplicons of 200-500 bp were gel-purified using a QIAquick gel extraction kit. TCRbeta amplicons were sequenced on an Illumina HiSeq 2500 with 250-bp paired-end reads. As for the original processing: Reads were quality-trimmed with Trimmomatic v0.33, and paired reads were merged with FLASH v1.2.11 to recover full CDR3 sequences. MiGEC v1.2.1b assigned V, D and J germline segments to the rearranged TCRbeta sequences. VDJtools v1.0.0 computed clonotype statistics and Shannon-Wiener diversity indices. To cut down on sampling bias, every analysis after diversity analysis relied on just the 250 most abundant clonotypes from each sample. Starting from the raw public reads, TCRdb applied fastp trimming at Q25, assembled clones with MiXCR and retained in-frame beta chains. Each record represents a unique CDR3 protein, reported with the most common genes and DNA among its rows. It is TCRdb's table, rather than the study itself, that gives the V and J calls and clone size. This sample holds around 330,000 distinct CDR3 sequences; approximately 54% were observed only once. The leading ten clones occupy 15% to 20% of the sample.

This sequence was found in a woman in her 30s with primary liver carcinoma and hepatitis B virus infection. The chain is assembled from TRBV28 and TRBJ2-7, and TRBD2 matches 8 of the central bases. Sequencing was carried out using peripheral blood. The nucleotide sequence reads TGTGCCAGCACCGAGCGGGAGAGGATCTACGAGCAGTACTTC. The translation is CASTERERIYEQYF.